The rows below give T cell receptor beta chains drawn from one sample of a study of blood T cell repertoires in COVID-19. Only in-frame clones appear in the TCRdb table, and some are missing; sequencing was by immunoSEQ multiplex PCR. The data hold 240,000 or so clones, with 86% observed a single time. Material for sequencing was peripheral blood. The receptors were gathered from a man between 60 and 75 years old with acute or convalescent COVID-19. Each CDR3 is given with its conserved first and last residue. Each record gives: J gene, D gene, V gene, clone size, CDR3 length, CDR3 DNA, CDR3 protein. D genes are given only for firm matches. Rows give clone size only sometimes, using once, few, many, or a class for an expanded clone.

>TRBJ2-7|-|TRBV21-1|-|13
TGTGCCCTCCCTGGGGGGACGCCCTACGAGCAGTACTTC
CALPGGTPYEQYF
>TRBJ2-7|TRBD2|TRBV15|-|15
TGTGCCACCAGCAGAGATCTAGCGGGAGGGATTGAGCAGTACTTC
CATSRDLAGGIEQYF
>TRBJ1-2|TRBD1|TRBV11-2|-|14
TGTGCCAGCAGCTTAGGACAGGGGGATTCTGGCTACACCTTC
CASSLGQGDSGYTF
>TRBJ2-7|TRBD1|TRBV2|once|13
TGTGCCAGCAGTGATTGGACAGGGTACGAGCAGTACTTC
CASSDWTGYEQYF
>TRBJ2-1|TRBD2|TRBV4-2|once|13
TGTGCCAGCAGCCAGCGGGGAGGGAATGAGCAGTTCTTC
CASSQRGGNEQFF
>TRBJ1-2|-|TRBV28|-|15
TGTGCCAGCAGTTTTTCTCCAGGGGCTAACTATGGCTACACCTTC
CASSFSPGANYGYTF
>TRBJ2-3|-|TRBV28|-|14
TGTGCCAGCATACCACAGGGAAGCACAGATACGCAGTATTTT
CASIPQGSTDTQYF
>TRBJ2-1|-|TRBV7-9|-|12
TGTGCCAGCAGCTTAGTGGGCGATGAGCAGTTCTTC
CASSLVGDEQFF
>TRBJ2-2|TRBD1|TRBV4-2|many|15
TGTGCCAGCAGCTACGGGACAGGTGACACCGGGGAGCTGTTTTTT
CASSYGTGDTGELFF
>TRBJ1-1|TRBD1|TRBV10-3|-|15
TGTGCCATCAGTGCATCGACAGGGCTGAACACTGAAGCTTTCTTT
CAISASTGLNTEAFF
>TRBJ1-5|-|TRBV19|-|16
TGTGCCAGTATGGTTCCGGGGGGAGGTAGCAATCAGCCCCAGCATTTT
CASMVPGGGSNQPQHF
>TRBJ1-3|-|TRBV5-1|-|13
TGCGCCAGCAGCTTGGACGAGGGAAACACCATATATTTT
CASSLDEGNTIYF
>TRBJ2-1|-|TRBV7-3|-|13
TGTGCCAGCAGCACGACAGGTTCGAGGGAGCAGTTCTTC
CASSTTGSREQFF
>TRBJ2-1|-|TRBV4-1|-|17
TGCGCCAGCAGCCAAGATCGTTCCCCTAGCTCCTACAATGAGCAGTTCTTC
CASSQDRSPSSYNEQFF
>TRBJ2-5|-|TRBV9|-|14
TGTGCCAGCAGCGTAGACTCCTCCTGGGAGACCCAGTACTTC
CASSVDSSWETQYF
>TRBJ1-3|-|TRBV7-9|few|17
TGTGCCAGCAGCTTAGTTCAGGGGTTCGGCTCTGGAAACACCATATATTTT
CASSLVQGFGSGNTIYF
>TRBJ1-2|-|TRBV30|-|14
TGTGCCTGGACGTCGGTCTCCCCAACCTACGGCTACACCTTC
CAWTSVSPTYGYTF
>TRBJ1-1|-|TRBV19|-|13
TGTGCCGGAAAACCAGGGGACGGCACTGAAGCTTTCTTT
CAGKPGDGTEAFF
>TRBJ1-2|-|TRBV19|-|13
TGTGCCAGTAGTCTTAGCCAACGGGATGGCTACACCTTC
CASSLSQRDGYTF
>TRBJ1-2|-|TRBV9|-|11
TGTGCCAGCAGCGCCTCCTATGGCTACACCTTC
CASSASYGYTF
>TRBJ2-5|TRBD2|TRBV7-2|-|14
TGTGCCAGCAGCTTAGTCGGACTAGCAGAGACCCAGTACTTC
CASSLVGLAETQYF
>TRBJ1-2|TRBD1|TRBV28|-|14
TGTGCCAGCAGTCTCCGGACAGGGGGCAATGGCTACACCTTC
CASSLRTGGNGYTF
>TRBJ1-1|-|TRBV20-1|-|11
TGCAGTGCTGCCGGAGGCACTGAAGCTTTCTTT
CSAAGGTEAFF
>TRBJ2-1|-|TRBV10-3|few|12
TGTGCCATCAGCAACAGGGATAATGAGCAGTTCTTC
CAISNRDNEQFF
>TRBJ1-1|-|TRBV7-2|-|12
TGTGCCAGCAGCTTACGACAGGAGAGGGCTTTCTTT
CASSLRQERAFF
>TRBJ1-5|-|TRBV28|-|15
TGTGCCAGCAGTTCGGAGCGTACGGCCTATCAGCCCCAGCATTTT
CASSSERTAYQPQHF
>TRBJ2-2|TRBD2|TRBV27|-|16
TGTGCCAGCAGTCTATCTAGCGGGTATAACACCGGGGAGCTGTTTTTT
CASSLSSGYNTGELFF
>TRBJ2-1|-|TRBV7-3|-|12
TGTGCCAGCAGCTTAGACTTCAATGAGCAGTTCTTC
CASSLDFNEQFF
>TRBJ2-5|TRBD1|TRBV28|-|17
TGTGCCAGCAGTTCTAGGACAGGGGTTTCCCTCCAAGAGACCCAGTACTTC
CASSSRTGVSLQETQYF
>TRBJ1-1|-|TRBV29-1|-|12
TGCAGCGTTGATTTACAGGGCACTGAAGCTTTCTTT
CSVDLQGTEAFF
>TRBJ2-7|TRBD1|TRBV6-2/TRBV6-3|once|15
TGTGCCAGCAGTTTAACCGGGACAGGGTTCGGCGAGCAGTACTTC
CASSLTGTGFGEQYF
>TRBJ2-3|TRBD2|TRBV20-1|once|14
TGCAGTGCTAGTGACGGGAGGGCCACAGATACGCAGTATTTT
CSASDGRATDTQYF
>TRBJ1-2|-|TRBV12-5|-|13
TGTGCTAGTACAATTGGGGGCGACTATGGCTACACCTTC
CASTIGGDYGYTF
>TRBJ1-2|TRBD1|TRBV2|-|14
TGTGCCAGCCGGACAGGGGTGGAAGACTATGGCTACACCTTC
CASRTGVEDYGYTF
>TRBJ1-5|TRBD1|TRBV24-1|-|15
TGTGCCACCAGTGATGGGACAGGAGGAGGTCAGCCCCAGCATTTT
CATSDGTGGGQPQHF
>TRBJ1-1|TRBD1|TRBV18|-|15
TGTGCCAGCTCGTGGGACAGAATCATGAACACTGAAGCTTTCTTT
CASSWDRIMNTEAFF
>TRBJ2-6|-|TRBV7-3|-|17
TGTGCCAGCAGCGTCAGCACAGGACAAGGCCGGGCCAACGTCCTGACTTTC
CASSVSTGQGRANVLTF